A selection of T cell receptor beta chains follows, all from one sample in a study of cytomegalovirus exposure and HLA in healthy donors. Repertoires were generated with immunoSEQ multiplex PCR, while TCRdb's copy carries only in-frame clones and drops some. The sample has roughly 100,000 clones; roughly 75% are singletons. Sequences were obtained from PBMCs. Every receptor here comes from a man aged 35 to 55 in good health and CMV-seronegative. CDR3s include the opening cysteine and the closing phenylalanine or tryptophan. D genes are given only for firm matches. The size entry is marked missing in some rows and otherwise reads once, few, many or a size class.

- | TRBJ2-5 | TRBV7-9 | - | TGTGCCAGCAGCTTCGGGGAGACCCAGTACTTC | CASSFGETQYF
- | TRBJ1-5 | TRBV6-6 | TRBD1 | TGTGCCAGCAGCGGACAGGTCGCTCTGCCCCAGCATTTT | CASSGQVALPQHF
- | TRBJ2-7 | TRBV9 | TRBD1 | TGTGCCAGCAGTGTGGGGGGGACAGGGAACGAGCAGTACTTC | CASSVGGTGNEQYF
- | TRBJ1-1 | TRBV2 | TRBD1 | TGTGCCAGCAATGACCGGGACAGGTCGGACACTGAAGCTTTCTTT | CASNDRDRSDTEAFF
- | TRBJ2-7 | TRBV2 | TRBD1 | TGTGCCAGCAGGGAGGACAGGGTGGTCGAGCAGTACTTC | CASREDRVVEQYF
- | TRBJ1-1 | TRBV18 | TRBD1 | TGTGCCAGCTCACCAACGAAGGGGGCACGAACTGAAGCTTTCTTT | CASSPTKGARTEAFF
- | TRBJ2-2 | TRBV6-1 | - | TGTGCCAGCAGCGGACAGCGGCAAAACGGGGAGCTGTTTTTT | CASSGQRQNGELFF
- | TRBJ1-2 | TRBV6-1 | - | TGTGCCAGCAGCCACGACAGGTATTATGGCTACACCTTC | CASSHDRYYGYTF
- | TRBJ2-5 | TRBV7-8 | TRBD2 | TGTGCCAGCAGCTTCTTGCGGGGGGGCCAAGAGACCCAGTACTTC | CASSFLRGGQETQYF
- | TRBJ2-7 | TRBV6-6 | TRBD1 | TGTGCCAGCAGTCCTAAGAGCTCGGACAGGTCCTACGAGCAGTACTTC | CASSPKSSDRSYEQYF
- | TRBJ2-1 | TRBV11-3 | TRBD1 | TGTGCCAGCAGCTTAGGGGGACAGGGGGCTAGTGAGCAGTTCTTC | CASSLGGQGASEQFF
- | TRBJ2-5 | TRBV11-1 | - | TGTGCCAGCAGCCGCGAATTGCCGACTGTGCAAGAGACCCAGTACTTC | CASSRELPTVQETQYF
- | TRBJ2-7 | TRBV6-5 | - | TGTGCCAGCAGTTACTCTGGGGGCGCTTCCTACGAGCAGTACTTC | CASSYSGGASYEQYF
- | TRBJ1-4 | TRBV11-2 | - | TGTGCCAGCAGCTTAGGGCGGACAGTTAATGAAAAACTGTTTTTT | CASSLGRTVNEKLFF
- | TRBJ1-1 | TRBV4-1 | - | TGCGCCAGCAGCCAAATTAGCCAGCGGGGGGACACTGAAGCTTTCTTT | CASSQISQRGDTEAFF
- | TRBJ2-5 | TRBV7-9 | - | TGTGCCGCAGGAGAGGGGGCGGGGGAGACCCAGTACTTC | CAAGEGAGETQYF
- | TRBJ2-7 | TRBV28 | TRBD2 | TGTGCCAGCAGTTTGGGGGGTTGGGTAGCGGGGGATTCCTACGAGCAGTACTTC | CASSLGGWVAGDSYEQYF
once | TRBJ2-1 | TRBV27 | TRBD1 | TGTGCCAGCAGCCTCGGGACAGGGGGGGTTAATGAGCAGTTCTTC | CASSLGTGGVNEQFF
few | TRBJ2-7 | TRBV7-9 | TRBD2 | TGTTCCAGCAGTTCGACTAGCAGCGACGAGCAGTACTTC | CSSSSTSSDEQYF
- | TRBJ2-2 | TRBV29-1 | - | TGCAGCGTCATGGTTTCTGGAGGCGGGGAGCTGTTTTTT | CSVMVSGGGELFF
- | TRBJ2-5 | TRBV27 | TRBD2 | TGTGCCAGCAGTTTATCCGCTAGCGGGGGTGGGACCCAGTACTTC | CASSLSASGGGTQYF
- | TRBJ2-7 | TRBV4-1 | TRBD1 | TGCGCCAGCAGCCAAGATGAAGGACAGGGCTTCTACGAGCAGTACTTC | CASSQDEGQGFYEQYF
few | TRBJ2-3 | TRBV25-1 | - | TGTGCCAGCAGTGAGGTTGGCCGCACAGATACGCAGTATTTT | CASSEVGRTDTQYF
- | TRBJ1-3 | TRBV11-2 | - | TGTGCCAGCAGCTTAGATCGGGGTGCCTCTGGAAACACCATATATTTT | CASSLDRGASGNTIYF
- | TRBJ2-3 | TRBV10-2 | TRBD2 | TGCGCCAGCAGCCTGCTAGCGGGGGACACAGATACGCAGTATTTT | CASSLLAGDTDTQYF
- | TRBJ2-5 | TRBV6-5 | - | TGTGCCAGTAGAGCAGGGCCAGCCCTCGAGACCCAGTACTTC | CASRAGPALETQYF
few | TRBJ2-3 | TRBV19 | - | TGTGCCAGTAGCCTGCAGGCAGGAACAGATACGCAGTATTTT | CASSLQAGTDTQYF